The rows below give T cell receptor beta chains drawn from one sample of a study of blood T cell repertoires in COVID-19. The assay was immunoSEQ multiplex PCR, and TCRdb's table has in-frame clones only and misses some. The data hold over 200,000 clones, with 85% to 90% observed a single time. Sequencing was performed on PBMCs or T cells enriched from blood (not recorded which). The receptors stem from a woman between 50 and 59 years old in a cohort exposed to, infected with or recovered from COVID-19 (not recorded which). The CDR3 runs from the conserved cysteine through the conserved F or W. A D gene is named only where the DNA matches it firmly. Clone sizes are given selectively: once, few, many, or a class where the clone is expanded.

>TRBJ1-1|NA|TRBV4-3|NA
TGCGCCAGCAGCCAAGACCGGACAGAAATGAACACTGAAGCTTTCTTT
CASSQDRTEMNTEAFF
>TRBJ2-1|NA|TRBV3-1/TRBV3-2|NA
TGTGCCAGCAGCCAAGATACTGGGGGGACCAAGAAGTTCTTC
CASSQDTGGTKKFF
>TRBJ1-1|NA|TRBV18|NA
TGTGCCAGCTTTCTCCGAGCTGACACTGAAGCTTTCTTT
CASFLRADTEAFF
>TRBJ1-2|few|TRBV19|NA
TGTGCCAGTAGTATAGACTGGACGAGGGGGATCGACACCTTC
CASSIDWTRGIDTF
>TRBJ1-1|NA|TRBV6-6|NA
TGTGCCAGCAGTGTGACAGCTACTGAAGCTTTCTTT
CASSVTATEAFF
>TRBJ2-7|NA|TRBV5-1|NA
TGCGCCAGCAGCTTGGGCCGCGGGGAGCCAACCTACGAGCAGTACTTC
CASSLGRGEPTYEQYF
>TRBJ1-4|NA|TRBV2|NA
TGTGCCAGCGGGGCGGAGGGGGAAAAACTGTTTTTT
CASGAEGEKLFF
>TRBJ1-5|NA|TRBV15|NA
TGTGCCACCAGCAGAGCAGGGGCGGGTCAGCCCCAGCATTTT
CATSRAGAGQPQHF
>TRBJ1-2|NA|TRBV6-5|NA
TGTGCCAGCAGGAGGGCTAACTATGGCTACACCTTC
CASRRANYGYTF
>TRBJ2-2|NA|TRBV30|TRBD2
TGTGCCTTAGAGGGGAGGGGCACCGGGGAGCTGTTTTTT
CALEGRGTGELFF
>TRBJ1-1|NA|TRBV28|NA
TGTGCCAGCAGTTTATACAGGGTGGGTCTGAACACTGAAGCTTTCTTT
CASSLYRVGLNTEAFF
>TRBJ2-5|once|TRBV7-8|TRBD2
TGTGCCAGCAGCTTAGATAAGGGAGGGGAGACCCAGTACTTC
CASSLDKGGETQYF
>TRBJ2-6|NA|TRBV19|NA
TGTGCCAGTAGTATGATTCTCACAGGGAGTTACTCTGGGGCCAACGTCCTGACTTTC
CASSMILTGSYSGANVLTF
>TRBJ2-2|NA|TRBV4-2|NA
TGTGCCAGCAGCCAAGCCAGGGGCACCGGGGAGCTGTTTTTT
CASSQARGTGELFF
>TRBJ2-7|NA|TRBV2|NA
TGTGCCAGCAGAGAAACTCCATACTACGAGCAGTACTTC
CASRETPYYEQYF
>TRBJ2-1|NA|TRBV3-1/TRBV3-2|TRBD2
TGTGCCAGCAGCCTTTACCCGGGACTAGCGGGGAGCTGTGAGCAGTTCTTC
CASSLYPGLAGSCEQFF
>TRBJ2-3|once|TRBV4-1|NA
TGCGCCAGCAGCCAAGAAGGGAGGGATACGCAGTATTTT
CASSQEGRDTQYF
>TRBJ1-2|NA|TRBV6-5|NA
TGTGCCAGCAGTTACGACAGAATAAACTATGGCTACACCTTC
CASSYDRINYGYTF
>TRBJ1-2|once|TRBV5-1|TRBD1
TGCGCCAGCAGCTCCGACAGGGGGTCTAACTATGGCTACACCTTC
CASSSDRGSNYGYTF
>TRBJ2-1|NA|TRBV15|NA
TGTGCCACCAGCCCAGTGACAGACATATACAATGAGCAGTTCTTC
CATSPVTDIYNEQFF
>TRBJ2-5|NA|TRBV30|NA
TGTGCCTGGAGTGTAGGCGGGGCCAACCAAGAGACCCAGTACTTC
CAWSVGGANQETQYF
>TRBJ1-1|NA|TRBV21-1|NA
TGTGCCAGCAGCAAAGGGGACAGGGGGTCGTGGAACACTGAAGCTTTCTTT
CASSKGDRGSWNTEAFF
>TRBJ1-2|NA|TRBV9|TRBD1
TGTGCCAGCAGCGTAGGCCCCCAGGGGGTGGGCTATGGCTACACCTTC
CASSVGPQGVGYGYTF
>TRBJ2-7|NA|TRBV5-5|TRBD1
TGTGCCAGCAGCTTGCCGACAGGGCCGCAGTACTTC
CASSLPTGPQYF
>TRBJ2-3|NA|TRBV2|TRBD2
TGTGCCAGTTCACTAGCGGTTAGCACAGATACGCAGTATTTT
CASSLAVSTDTQYF
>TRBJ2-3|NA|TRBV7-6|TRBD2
TGTGCCAGCAGCTTTGGGCCCCGGGGAAGCGGGGGTGTGGATACGCAGTATTTT
CASSFGPRGSGGVDTQYF
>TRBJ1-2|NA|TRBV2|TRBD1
TGTGCCAGCAGTGAGAATGACAGGGGAAACTATGGCTACACCTTC
CASSENDRGNYGYTF
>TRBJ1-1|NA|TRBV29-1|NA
TGCAGCGTTGCGCACAGACCGAACACTGAAGCTTTCTTT
CSVAHRPNTEAFF
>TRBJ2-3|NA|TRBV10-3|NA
TGTGCCATCAGTGGGGGCAGGGAAGCCCAGTATTTT
CAISGGREAQYF
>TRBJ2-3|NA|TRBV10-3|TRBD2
TGTGCCATCAGTGGGGGTACGGGAGGGGATACGCAGTATTTT
CAISGGTGGDTQYF
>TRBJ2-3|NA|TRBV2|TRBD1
TGTGCCACGGAGGCAGGGGGCAGGGATACGCAGTATTTT
CATEAGGRDTQYF
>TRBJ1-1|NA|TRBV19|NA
TGTGCCAGTAGGGCCCCCAACACTGAAGCTTTCTTT
CASRAPNTEAFF
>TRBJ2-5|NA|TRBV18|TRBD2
TGTGCCAGCTCTCCGGGACTAGTGACAGAGACCCAGTACTTC
CASSPGLVTETQYF
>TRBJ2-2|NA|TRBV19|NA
TGTGCCAGTAGTTGGTGGCAGGGCTTGAACACCGGGGAGCTGTTTTTT
CASSWWQGLNTGELFF
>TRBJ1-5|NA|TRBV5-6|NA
TGTGCCAGCAGCCACTTTGGCAGGGTGAATCAGCCCCAGCATTTT
CASSHFGRVNQPQHF
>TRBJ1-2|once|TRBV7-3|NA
TGTGCCAGCAGCTTATATGCGGGGGCACGGTATGGCTACACCTTC
CASSLYAGARYGYTF
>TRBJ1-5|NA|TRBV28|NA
TGTGCCAGCAGTGACATTAAGAATCAGCCCCAGCATTTT
CASSDIKNQPQHF
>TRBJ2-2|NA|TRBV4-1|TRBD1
TGCGCCAGCAGCCAACCGACAGGGGGCACCGGGGAGCTGTTTTTT
CASSQPTGGTGELFF
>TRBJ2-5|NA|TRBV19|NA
TGTGCCAGTAGTACCCGTCCCGGAGGGATGGAGACCCAGTACTTC
CASSTRPGGMETQYF
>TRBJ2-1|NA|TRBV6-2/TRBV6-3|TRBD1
TGTGCCAGCAGTAGGGCGGGACAGGGATACAATGAGCAGTTCTTC
CASSRAGQGYNEQFF
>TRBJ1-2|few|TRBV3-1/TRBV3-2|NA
TGTGCCAGCAGCCAAGGTCGGGGGGCCTATGGCTACACCTTC
CASSQGRGAYGYTF
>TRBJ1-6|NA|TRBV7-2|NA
TGTGCCAGCAGCTTGAGCTCCTATAATTCACCCCTCCACTTT
CASSLSSYNSPLHF
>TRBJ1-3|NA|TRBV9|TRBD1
TGTGCCAGCAGCGGCGACAGGGGCGCTGGAAACACCATATATTTT
CASSGDRGAGNTIYF
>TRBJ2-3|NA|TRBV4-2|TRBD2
TGTGCCAGCAGCCAAGACCGGGGGGGCAAATATACGCAGTATTTT
CASSQDRGGKYTQYF
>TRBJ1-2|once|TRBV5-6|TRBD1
TGTGCCAGCCAGTTCTTGCTAATACAGGGGGAGGATGGCTACACCTTC
CASQFLLIQGEDGYTF
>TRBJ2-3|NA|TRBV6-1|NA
TGTGCCAGCAGTGGATGGGGACATCGACTCACAGATACGCAGTATTTT
CASSGWGHRLTDTQYF
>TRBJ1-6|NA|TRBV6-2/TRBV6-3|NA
TGTGCCAGCAGTGGCGGCTCCAGTATTCCAACCCTCCACTTT
CASSGGSSIPTLHF
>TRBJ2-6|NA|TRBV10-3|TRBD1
TGTGCCATCAGTGAGGGACAGGGAAACTCTGGGGCCAACGTCCTGACTTTC
CAISEGQGNSGANVLTF
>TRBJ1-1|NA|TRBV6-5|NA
TGTGCCAGCAGTTACGACAGGAGGAACACTGAAGCTTTCTTT
CASSYDRRNTEAFF
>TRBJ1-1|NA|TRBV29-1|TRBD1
TGCAGCGGAGGGGACAGGGTGGTCACTGAAGCTTTCTTT
CSGGDRVVTEAFF
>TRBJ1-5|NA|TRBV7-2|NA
TGTGCCAGCAGCTTTTATGCTAATAGCAATCAGCCCCAGCATTTT
CASSFYANSNQPQHF
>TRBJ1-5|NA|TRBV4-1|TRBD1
TGCGCCAGCAGCCAAGGACAGGGTCATCAGCCCCAGCATTTT
CASSQGQGHQPQHF
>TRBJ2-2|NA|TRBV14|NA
TGTGCCAGCAGCTTTAGCGGGGAGCTGTTTTTT
CASSFSGELFF
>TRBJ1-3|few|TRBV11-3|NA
TGTGCCAGCAGCTTAGAGGGGACACCTTGGGGAAACACCATATATTTT
CASSLEGTPWGNTIYF
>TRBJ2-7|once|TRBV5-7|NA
TGTGCCAGCAGCTCGATTCGTCCGGGGTTTGGCTACGAGCAGTACTTC
CASSSIRPGFGYEQYF
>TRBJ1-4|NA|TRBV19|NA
TGTGCCAGTAGTAAAAGAGGCAGAAAAGATGAAAAACTGTTTTTT
CASSKRGRKDEKLFF
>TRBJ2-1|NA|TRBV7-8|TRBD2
TGTGCCAGCAAATCCGGGGTTGGGGGAGGGATTGATGAGCAGTTCTTC
CASKSGVGGGIDEQFF
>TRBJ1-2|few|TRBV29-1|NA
TGCAGCGTGGGGCGATCCGGCTATGGCTACACCTTC
CSVGRSGYGYTF
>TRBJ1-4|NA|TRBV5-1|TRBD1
TGCGCCAGCAGCTTGTTAGGGGGCGATACTAATGAAAAACTGTTTTTT
CASSLLGGDTNEKLFF
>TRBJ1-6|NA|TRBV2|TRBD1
TGTGCCAGCAGTCCCCGGACAGGCAATTCACCCCTCCACTTT
CASSPRTGNSPLHF